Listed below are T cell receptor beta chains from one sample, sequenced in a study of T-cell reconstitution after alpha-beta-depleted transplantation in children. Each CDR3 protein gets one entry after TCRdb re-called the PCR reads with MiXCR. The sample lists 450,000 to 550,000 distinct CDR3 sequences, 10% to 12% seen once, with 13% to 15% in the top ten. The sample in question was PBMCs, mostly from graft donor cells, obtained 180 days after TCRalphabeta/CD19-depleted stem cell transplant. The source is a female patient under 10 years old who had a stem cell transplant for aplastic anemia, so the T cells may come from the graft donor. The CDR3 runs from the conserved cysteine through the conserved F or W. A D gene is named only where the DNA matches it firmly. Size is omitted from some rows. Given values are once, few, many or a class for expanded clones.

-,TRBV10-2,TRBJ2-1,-,CASSEIKGLQFF,TGCGCCAGCAGTGAGATTAAGGGACTGCAGTTCTTC
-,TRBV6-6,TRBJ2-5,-,CASTFGTQETQYF,TGTGCCAGCACCTTCGGGACCCAAGAGACCCAGTACTTC
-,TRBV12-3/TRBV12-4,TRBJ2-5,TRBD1,CASSTGTVQETQYF,TGTGCCAGCAGTACTGGGACAGTCCAAGAGACCCAGTACTTC
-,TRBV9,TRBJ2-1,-,CASSTHDWGRQFF,TGTGCCAGCAGCACACACGACTGGGGCCGCCAGTTCTTC
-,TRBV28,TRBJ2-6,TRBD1,CASSDRTGGPTGANVLTF,TGTGCCAGCAGCGACAGGACAGGGGGCCCCACTGGGGCCAACGTCCTGACTTTC
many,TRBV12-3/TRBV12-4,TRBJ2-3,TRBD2,CASSSSSGGSTDTQYF,TGTGCCAGCAGTTCCTCTAGCGGGGGTAGCACAGATACGCAGTATTTT
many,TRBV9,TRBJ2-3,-,CASSFTLQGRFADTQYF,TGTGCCAGCAGTTTCACCCTACAGGGAAGATTTGCAGATACGCAGTATTTT
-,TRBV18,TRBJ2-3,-,CASSPLARNTATQYF,TGTGCCAGCTCACCACTGGCCAGAAACACGGCTACGCAGTATTTT
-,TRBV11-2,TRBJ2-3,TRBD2,CASSSLAGGRPAQIDTQYF,TGTGCCAGCAGCTCATTAGCGGGAGGCCGACCCGCCCAAATCGATACGCAGTATTTT
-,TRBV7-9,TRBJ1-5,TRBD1,CASSPRQGILPQHF,TGTGCCAGCAGCCCCAGACAGGGGATCTTGCCCCAGCATTTT
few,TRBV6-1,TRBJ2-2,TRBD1,CASTGTGTGELFF,TGTGCCAGTACCGGGACAGGAACCGGGGAGCTGTTTTTT
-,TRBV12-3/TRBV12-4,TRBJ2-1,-,CASSFPALRGEQFF,TGTGCCAGCAGTTTTCCCGCCCTCCGCGGAGAGCAGTTCTTC
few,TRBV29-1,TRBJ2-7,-,CSARGRGSSFESYEQYF,TGCAGCGCCAGAGGGCGGGGCTCCTCCTTCGAATCCTACGAGCAGTACTTC
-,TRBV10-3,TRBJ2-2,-,CAISESGSGELFF,TGTGCCATCAGTGAGTCGGGGTCCGGGGAGCTGTTTTTT
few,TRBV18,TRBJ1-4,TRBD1,CASSRTGGNEKLFF,TGTGCCAGCTCACGGACAGGGGGTAATGAAAAACTGTTTTTT
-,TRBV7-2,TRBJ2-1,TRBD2,CASSSPGLAWAYNEQFF,TGTGCCAGCAGCTCACCAGGACTAGCTTGGGCCTACAATGAGCAGTTCTTC
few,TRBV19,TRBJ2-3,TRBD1,CASSKDRATDTQYF,TGTGCCAGTAGTAAGGACAGGGCCACAGATACGCAGTATTTT
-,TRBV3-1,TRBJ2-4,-,CASSHRGIVKNIQYF,TGTGCCAGCAGCCACCGCGGGATAGTCAAAAACATTCAGTACTTC
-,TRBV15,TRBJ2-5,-,CATSRDVRGPSTLETQYF,TGTGCCACCAGCAGAGATGTACGAGGGCCTAGTACTCTGGAGACCCAGTACTTC
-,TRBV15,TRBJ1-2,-,CAIDHQGGYTF,TGTGCCATCGACCACCAGGGGGGCTACACCTTC
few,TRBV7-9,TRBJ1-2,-,CASSATVRNYGYTF,TGTGCCAGCAGCGCGACGGTCCGGAACTATGGCTACACCTTC
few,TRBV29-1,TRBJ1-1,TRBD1,CSTQLQGAWGAFF,TGCAGCACACAACTACAGGGGGCCTGGGGAGCTTTCTTT
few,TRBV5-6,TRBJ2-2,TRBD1,CASSFDDRDTGELFF,TGTGCCAGCAGCTTCGACGACAGGGACACCGGGGAGCTGTTTTTT
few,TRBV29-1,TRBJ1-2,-,CSVAGDKF,TGCAGCGTTGCAGGGGACAAATTC
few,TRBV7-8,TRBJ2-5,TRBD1,CASSADRGQETQYF,TGTGCCAGCAGCGCAGACAGGGGCCAAGAGACCCAGTACTTC
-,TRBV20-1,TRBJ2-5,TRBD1,CSAARTGPFRAQYF,TGCAGTGCTGCCCGGACAGGGCCATTTCGGGCCCAGTACTTC
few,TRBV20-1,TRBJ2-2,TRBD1,CSASPDRDVLPGELFF,TGCAGTGCTAGTCCCGACAGGGATGTTCTCCCCGGGGAGCTGTTTTTT
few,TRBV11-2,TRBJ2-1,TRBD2,CASSVKRRREGNNEQFF,TGTGCCAGCAGCGTCAAGAGGAGGCGGGAGGGAAACAATGAGCAGTTCTTC
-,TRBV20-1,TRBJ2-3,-,CSARGVGDTQYF,TGCAGTGCTAGAGGTGTGGGGGATACGCAGTATTTT
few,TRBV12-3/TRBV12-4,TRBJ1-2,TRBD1,CASSLGQGSFGYTF,TGTGCCAGCAGTCTGGGACAGGGGTCGTTTGGCTACACCTTC
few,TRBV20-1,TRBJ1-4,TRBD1,CSAWTGGDEKLFF,TGCAGTGCTTGGACAGGGGGGGATGAAAAACTGTTTTTT
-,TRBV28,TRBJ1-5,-,CATSLWEGRWSNQPQHF,TGTGCCACCAGTTTATGGGAGGGAAGGTGGAGCAATCAGCCCCAGCATTTT
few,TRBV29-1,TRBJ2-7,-,CSVAALKKGGSYEQYF,TGCAGCGTCGCGGCACTCAAGAAAGGTGGCTCCTACGAGCAGTACTTC
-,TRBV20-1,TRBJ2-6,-,CSAQRGGSFSGANVLTF,TGCAGTGCCCAGAGAGGGGGTTCTTTCTCTGGGGCCAACGTCCTGACTTTC
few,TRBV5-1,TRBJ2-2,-,CASSLASGWGNTGELFF,TGCGCCAGCAGCTTGGCCTCGGGTTGGGGAAACACCGGGGAGCTGTTTTTT
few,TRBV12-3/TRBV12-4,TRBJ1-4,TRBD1,CASSHSTGQGGGKLFF,TGTGCCAGCAGTCACAGCACGGGACAGGGGGGAGGAAAACTGTTTTTT
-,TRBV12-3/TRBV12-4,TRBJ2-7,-,CASSLAGGGEQYF,TGTGCCAGCAGTTTAGCGGGAGGTGGAGAGCAGTACTTC
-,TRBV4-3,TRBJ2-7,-,CASSQVPGAHYEQYF,TGCGCCAGCAGCCAAGTTCCCGGAGCCCACTACGAGCAGTACTTC
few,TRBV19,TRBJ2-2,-,CASNTAGPLNTGELFF,TGTGCCAGTAATACGGCGGGACCTTTGAACACCGGGGAGCTGTTTTTT
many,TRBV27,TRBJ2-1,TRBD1,CASSHDRGDNEQFF,TGTGCCAGCAGCCACGACAGGGGAGACAATGAGCAGTTCTTC
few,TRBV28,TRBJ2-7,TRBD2,CASTRSTSGRYEQYF,TGTGCCAGCACCCGGAGTACTAGCGGGAGGTACGAGCAGTACTTC